Listed below are T cell receptor beta chains from one sample, sequenced in a study of cytomegalovirus exposure and HLA in healthy donors. Sequenced by immunoSEQ multiplex PCR; TCRdb stores in-frame clones only, minus some. The repertoire holds approximately 180,000 clones, with around 83% as singletons. Sequencing was carried out using PBMCs. These receptors were taken from a woman aged 40 to 50 in good health and CMV-seronegative. Each CDR3 is given with its conserved first and last residue. Fields, in order: J gene, clone size, V gene, D gene, CDR3 protein, CDR3 DNA. The D gene is left open where the match is weak. Clone size is shown for a subset of rows, as once, few, many or a class of expanded clone.

J: TRBJ2-3
size: .
V: TRBV7-9
D: TRBD2
CDR3: CASSPIAGSTDTQYF
DNA: TGTGCCAGCAGCCCCATAGCGGGGAGCACAGATACGCAGTATTTT

J: TRBJ1-2
size: .
V: TRBV29-1
D: .
CDR3: CSVRREAVYGYTF
DNA: TGCAGCGTTCGGCGAGAGGCGGTCTATGGCTACACCTTC

J: TRBJ1-4
size: .
V: TRBV9
D: .
CDR3: CASSRVANEKLFF
DNA: TGTGCCAGCAGTCGGGTAGCTAATGAAAAACTGTTTTTT

J: TRBJ2-5
size: few
V: TRBV5-1
D: .
CDR3: CASSIRGDQETQYF
DNA: TGCGCCAGCAGCATCAGGGGGGACCAAGAGACCCAGTACTTC

J: TRBJ1-6
size: .
V: TRBV6-1
D: .
CDR3: CASSEVVGRGANSPLHF
DNA: TGTGCCAGCAGTGAAGTCGTCGGTCGGGGTGCCAATTCACCCCTCCACTTT

J: TRBJ1-1
size: .
V: TRBV7-9
D: TRBD1
CDR3: CASSSWDRENTEAFF
DNA: TGTGCCAGCAGCTCCTGGGACAGGGAGAACACTGAAGCTTTCTTT

J: TRBJ2-1
size: .
V: TRBV11-3
D: .
CDR3: CASSLVPTTGEQFF
DNA: TGTGCCAGCAGCTTAGTTCCCACTACTGGTGAGCAGTTCTTC

J: TRBJ2-5
size: .
V: TRBV11-3
D: .
CDR3: CASSLRDGAETQYF
DNA: TGTGCCAGCAGCTTGAGAGATGGGGCAGAGACCCAGTACTTC

J: TRBJ2-7
size: .
V: TRBV5-6
D: .
CDR3: CASSLESVRLSNEQYF
DNA: TGTGCCAGCAGCTTGGAGTCAGTCAGACTCTCTAACGAGCAGTACTTC

J: TRBJ2-2
size: few
V: TRBV5-1
D: TRBD1
CDR3: CASSGDSGETGELFF
DNA: TGCGCCAGCAGCGGGGACAGTGGAGAGACCGGGGAGCTGTTTTTT

J: TRBJ1-1
size: .
V: TRBV6-5
D: TRBD1
CDR3: CASSYGTRGLGEAFF
DNA: TGTGCCAGCAGTTACGGTACCAGGGGGCTGGGTGAAGCTTTCTTT

J: TRBJ2-7
size: .
V: TRBV7-9
D: .
CDR3: CASSSLSYEQYF
DNA: TGTGCCAGCAGCTCCTTGTCCTACGAGCAGTACTTC